This TCR beta chain originates from a study of beta chain features in type 1 diabetes. All of the isolated RNA was reverse transcribed, so expressed TCRB transcripts were sequenced. TCRdb keeps only in-frame clones here, not all; method: immunoSEQ multiplex PCR. The data hold about 99,000 clones, with about 26% observed a single time. Sorted populations all had greater than 95% purity. This clone was picked up a small number of times. The target antigen is unknown. Study-level points and caveats: Among patients with Type 1 diabetes, TCRB CDR3s were moderately but significantly shorter in every one of the four CD4+ subsets.

The receptor was isolated from a woman aged 18 to 35 with type 1 diabetes. Material for sequencing was central memory CD4+ T cells from blood.

Here the CDR3 DNA reads TGTGCCAGCAGCCCTAATAACTATGGCTACACCTTC. Residues: CASSPNNYGYTF. The genes are TRBV7-9 and TRBJ1-2; D remains ambiguous. The CDR3 consists of 12 residues. Germline V gene lookup returns CDR1 SEHNR and CDR2 FQNEAQ (reference sequence). Trimming took 5 bases from V and 1 from J, leaving 5 bases between them.